The present TCR beta chain was sequenced within a study of blood T cell repertoires in COVID-19 (dated by TCRdb to 2019 to 2021). Looking at the study overall: Samples covering the acute and convalescent phases of COVID-19 were provided by collaborators in the United States, Italy and Spain. The prospective study material was composed of cDNA or gDNA derived from T cells, B-cell-depleted T cells, or PBMCs. Deeply sampled blood TCRbeta repertoires from subjects exposed to, actively infected with, or recovered from COVID-19 were included in the dataset. A freely available public database, intended as a resource for researchers studying the immune response to SARS-CoV-2, is where the repertoires were released. The samples were drawn from two sources: the first 160 participants of the ongoing ImmuneRACE study, and fewer than 1,500 subjects contributed by 6 global collaborators. Sample metadata almost always included a de-identified subject ID, COVID-19 status, age in years and sex. HLA class I and class II types, where available, came from metadata supplied by the sample provider rather than from assay-based typing. Overall results and qualifications from the work: The quantity of clinical and demographic metadata differed by source and by participant and was supplied without curation.

Each collaborating institution followed its own protocols to collect whole blood in K2EDTA tubes. Collaborator samples were shipped for TCRbeta analysis as frozen whole blood, isolated PBMCs, or DNA extracted from either sample type. TCRbeta CDR3 regions were amplified from genomic DNA using the immunoSEQ Assay, a bias-controlled multiplex PCR. On the authors' methods: Nucleated cell counts per sample were estimated from amplification of reference gene primers within the assay. To quantify the absolute abundance of each unique TCRbeta CDR3 rearrangement, sequence reads were collapsed and filtered. For each sample, productive Simpson clonality was calculated as the square root of Simpson's diversity index over productive rearrangements. TCRdb holds this immuneACCESS table with in-frame rearrangements only. Some clones are missing; in checked studies, unresolved V genes explain under half, and the rest has no known cause. Clone size and the V and J calls come from that table; the DNA yielded D and trimming. The sample records hundreds of thousands of clones, about 85% of which are singletons. The leading ten clones occupy 0.72% of the sample.

From its cysteine to its phenylalanine, the CDR3 spans 16 amino acids. Only the CDR3 DNA stays, 48 bases, in frame from base 1. The V end loses 1 base and the J end loses 0 bases, and a stretch of 12 bases separates them. In the germline V gene, CDR1 corresponds to SGHVS and CDR2 to FNYEAQ. A word on this clone: Its target antigen remains unknown. No per-base quality is available; no much larger clone lies one base away.

This receptor chain uses TRBV7-6 and TRBJ1-2; D gene: possibly TRBD1, on 6 matching bases. What was sequenced was peripheral blood. The source is a man aged 40-55 years with acute or convalescent COVID-19. The DNA sequence is TGTGCCAGCAGCTTAGGCGTACAGGGAGCTAACTATGGCTACACCTTC. This is translated as CASSLGVQGANYGYTF.